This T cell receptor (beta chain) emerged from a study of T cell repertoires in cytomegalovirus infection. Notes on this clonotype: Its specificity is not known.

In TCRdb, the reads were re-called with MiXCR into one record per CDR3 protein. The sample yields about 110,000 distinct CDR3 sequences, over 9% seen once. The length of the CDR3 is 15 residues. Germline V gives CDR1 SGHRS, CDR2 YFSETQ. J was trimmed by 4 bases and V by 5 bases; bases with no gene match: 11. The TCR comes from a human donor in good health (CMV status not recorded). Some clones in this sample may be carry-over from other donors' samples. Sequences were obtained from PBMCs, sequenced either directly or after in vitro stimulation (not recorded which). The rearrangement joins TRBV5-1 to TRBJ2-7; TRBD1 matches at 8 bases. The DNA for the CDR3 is TGCGCCAGCAGACAGGGGGACCTAACCAGGTACGAGCAGTACTTC. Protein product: CASRQGDLTRYEQYF.